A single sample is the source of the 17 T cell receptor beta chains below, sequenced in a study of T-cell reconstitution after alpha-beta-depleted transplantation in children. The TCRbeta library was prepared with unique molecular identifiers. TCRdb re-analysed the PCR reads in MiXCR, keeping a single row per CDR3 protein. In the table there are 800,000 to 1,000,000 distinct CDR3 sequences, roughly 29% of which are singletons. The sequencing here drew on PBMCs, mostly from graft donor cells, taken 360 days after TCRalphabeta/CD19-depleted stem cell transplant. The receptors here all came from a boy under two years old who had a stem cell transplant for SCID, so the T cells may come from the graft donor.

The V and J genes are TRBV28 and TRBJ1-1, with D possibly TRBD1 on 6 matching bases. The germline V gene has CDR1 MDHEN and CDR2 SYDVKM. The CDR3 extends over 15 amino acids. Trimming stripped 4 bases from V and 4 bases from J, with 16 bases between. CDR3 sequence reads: CASSWIRGGGTEAFF. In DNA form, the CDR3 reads TGTGCCAGCAGTTGGATCAGGGGAGGGGGCACTGAAGCTTTCTTT. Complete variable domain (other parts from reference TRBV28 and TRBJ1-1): DVKVTQSSRYLVKRTGEKVFLECVQDMDHENMFWYRQDPGLGLRLIYFSYDVKMKEKGDIPEGYSVSREKKERFSLILESASTNQTSMYLCASSWIRGGGTEAFFGQGTRLTVV.

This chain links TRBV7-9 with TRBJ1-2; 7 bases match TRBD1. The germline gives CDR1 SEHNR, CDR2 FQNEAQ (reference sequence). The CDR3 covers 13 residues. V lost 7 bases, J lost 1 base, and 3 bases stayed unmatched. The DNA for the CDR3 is TGTGCCAGCATCCGGGACAGTAACTATGGCTACACCTTC. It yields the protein CASIRDSNYGYTF.

The CDR3: CASSLTPNLQETQYF. For the CDR3, the DNA is TGCGCCAGCAGCCTCACCCCCAACTTGCAAGAGACCCAGTACTTC. The V gene is TRBV5-1, the J gene TRBJ2-5; D unresolved. Germline V gives CDR1 SGHRS, CDR2 YFSETQ. V lost 4 bases and J lost 2, with 15 bases in between. The CDR3 runs 15 residues. Together with reference TRBV5-1 and TRBJ2-5, the CDR3 gives the full variable domain: KAGVTQTPRYLIKTRGQQVTLSCSPISGHRSVSWYQQTPGQGLQFLFEYFSETQRNKGNFPGRFSGRQFSNSRSEMNVSTLELGDSALYLCASSLTPNLQETQYFGPGTRLLVL.

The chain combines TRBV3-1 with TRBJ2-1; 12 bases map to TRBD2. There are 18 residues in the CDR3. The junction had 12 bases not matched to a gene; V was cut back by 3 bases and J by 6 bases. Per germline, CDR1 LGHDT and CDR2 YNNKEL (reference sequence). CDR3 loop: CASSHPSLLAGGPNEQFF. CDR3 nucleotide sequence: TGTGCCAGCAGCCATCCCTCCCTCCTAGCGGGGGGGCCCAATGAGCAGTTCTTC.

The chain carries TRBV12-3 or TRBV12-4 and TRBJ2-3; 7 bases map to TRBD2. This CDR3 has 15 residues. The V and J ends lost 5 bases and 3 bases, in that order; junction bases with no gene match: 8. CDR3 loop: CASSPGGTYTDTQYF. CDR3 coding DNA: TGTGCCAGCAGTCCCGGGGGGACCTATACAGATACGCAGTATTTT.

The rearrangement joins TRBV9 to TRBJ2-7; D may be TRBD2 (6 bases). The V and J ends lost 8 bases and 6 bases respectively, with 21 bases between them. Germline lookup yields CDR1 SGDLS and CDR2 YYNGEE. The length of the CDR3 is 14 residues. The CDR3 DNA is TGTGCCAGTACGGGGGACCCTGCTGCCGGCGAGCAGTACTTC. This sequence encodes CASTGDPAAGEQYF.

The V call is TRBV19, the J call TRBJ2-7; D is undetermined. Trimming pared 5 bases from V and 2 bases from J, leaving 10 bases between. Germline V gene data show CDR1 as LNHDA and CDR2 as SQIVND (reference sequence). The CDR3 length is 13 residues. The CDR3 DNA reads TGTGCCAGTAGTCCCGGCGTTGCCTACGAGCAGTACTTC. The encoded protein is CASSPGVAYEQYF.

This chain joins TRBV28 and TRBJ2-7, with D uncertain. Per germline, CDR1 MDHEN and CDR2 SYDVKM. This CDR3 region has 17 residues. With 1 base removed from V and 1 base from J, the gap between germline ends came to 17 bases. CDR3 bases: TGTGCCAGCAGTTTATTTGCACCCGAAGGCCTATCCTACGAGCAGTACTTC. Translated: CASSLFAPEGLSYEQYF.

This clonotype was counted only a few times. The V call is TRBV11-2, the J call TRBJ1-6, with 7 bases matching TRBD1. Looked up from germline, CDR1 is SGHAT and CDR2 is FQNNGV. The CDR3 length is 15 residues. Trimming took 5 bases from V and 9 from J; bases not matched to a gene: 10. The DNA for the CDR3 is TGTGCCAGCAGCCCAGGGACAGCGTACAGTTCACCCCTCCACTTT. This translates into CASSPGTAYSSPLHF.

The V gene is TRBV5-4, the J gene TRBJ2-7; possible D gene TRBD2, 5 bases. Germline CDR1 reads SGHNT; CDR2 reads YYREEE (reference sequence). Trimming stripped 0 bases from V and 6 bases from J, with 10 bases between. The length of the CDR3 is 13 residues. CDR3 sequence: CASSLVVAGEQYF. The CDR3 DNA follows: TGTGCCAGCAGCTTGGTGGTCGCGGGCGAGCAGTACTTC.

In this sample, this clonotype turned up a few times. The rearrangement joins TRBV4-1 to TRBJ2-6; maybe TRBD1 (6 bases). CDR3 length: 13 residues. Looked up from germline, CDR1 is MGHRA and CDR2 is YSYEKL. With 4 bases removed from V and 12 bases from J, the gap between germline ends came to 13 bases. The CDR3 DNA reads TGCGCCAGCAGCCCCTATGGACAGTTCGTCCTGACTTTC. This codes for CASSPYGQFVLTF.

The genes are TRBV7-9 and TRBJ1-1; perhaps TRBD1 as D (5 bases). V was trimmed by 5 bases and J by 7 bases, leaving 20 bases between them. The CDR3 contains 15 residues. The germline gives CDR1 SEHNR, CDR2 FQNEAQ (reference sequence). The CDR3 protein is CASSLAGQGNVEAFF. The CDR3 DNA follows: TGTGCCAGCAGCCTGGCGGGGCAGGGTAACGTTGAAGCTTTCTTT. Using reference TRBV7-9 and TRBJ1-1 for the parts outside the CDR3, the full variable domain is DTGVSQNPRHKITKRGQNVTFRCDPISEHNRLYWYRQTLGQGPEFLTYFQNEAQLEKSRLLSDRFSAERPKGSFSTLEIQRTEQGDSAMYLCASSLAGQGNVEAFFGQGTRLTVV.

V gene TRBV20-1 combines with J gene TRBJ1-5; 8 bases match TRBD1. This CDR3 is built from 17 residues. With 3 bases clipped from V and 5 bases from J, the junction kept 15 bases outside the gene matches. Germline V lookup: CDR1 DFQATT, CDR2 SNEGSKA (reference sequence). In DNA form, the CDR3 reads TGCAGTGCTAGGGGGCAGGGGGCGAGTGGGGCCGATCAGCCCCAGCATTTT. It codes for CSARGQGASGADQPQHF.

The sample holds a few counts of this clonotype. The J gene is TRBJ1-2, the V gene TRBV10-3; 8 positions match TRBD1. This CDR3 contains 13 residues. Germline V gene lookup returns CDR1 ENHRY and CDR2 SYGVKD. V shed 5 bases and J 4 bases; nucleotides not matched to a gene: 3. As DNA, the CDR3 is TGTGCCATCAGTCTACAGGGGGTCTATGGCTACACCTTC. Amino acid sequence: CAISLQGVYGYTF.

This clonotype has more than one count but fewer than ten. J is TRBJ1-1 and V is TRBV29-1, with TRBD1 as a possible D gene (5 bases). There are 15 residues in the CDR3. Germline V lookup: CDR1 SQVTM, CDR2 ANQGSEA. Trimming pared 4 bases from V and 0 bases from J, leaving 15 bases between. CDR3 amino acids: CSVAGRGGLNTEAFF. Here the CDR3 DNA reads TGCAGCGTTGCTGGAAGGGGAGGGTTGAACACTGAAGCTTTCTTT.

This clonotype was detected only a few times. The CDR3 is CSARLGWDRGRETQYF. CDR3 DNA sequence: TGCAGTGCTCGGTTGGGGTGGGACAGGGGGCGAGAGACCCAGTACTTC. The genes are TRBV20-1 and TRBJ2-5; 12 bases line up with TRBD1. Germline CDR1 reads DFQATT; CDR2 reads SNEGSKA (reference sequence). The length of the CDR3 is 16 residues. V lost 5 bases and J lost 4; bases outside the gene matches: 11.

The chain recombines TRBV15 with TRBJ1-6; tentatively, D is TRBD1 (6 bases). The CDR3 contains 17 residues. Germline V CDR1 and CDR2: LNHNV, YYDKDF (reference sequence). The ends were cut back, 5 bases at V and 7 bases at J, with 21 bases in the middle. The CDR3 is CATSGDDPYTGNSPLHF. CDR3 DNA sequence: TGTGCCACCAGCGGGGACGATCCCTATACAGGGAATTCACCCCTCCACTTT.